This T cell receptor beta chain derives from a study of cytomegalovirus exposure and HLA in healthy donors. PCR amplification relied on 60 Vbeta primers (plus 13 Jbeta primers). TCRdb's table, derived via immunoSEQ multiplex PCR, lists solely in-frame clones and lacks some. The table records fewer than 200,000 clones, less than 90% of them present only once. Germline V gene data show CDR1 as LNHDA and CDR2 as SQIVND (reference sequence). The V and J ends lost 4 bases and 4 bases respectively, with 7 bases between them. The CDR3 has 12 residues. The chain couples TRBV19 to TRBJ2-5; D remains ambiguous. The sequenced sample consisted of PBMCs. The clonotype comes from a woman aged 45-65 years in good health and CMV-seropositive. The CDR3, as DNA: TGTGCCAGTAGTAACAGACGAGAGACCCAGTACTTC. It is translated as CASSNRRETQYF.